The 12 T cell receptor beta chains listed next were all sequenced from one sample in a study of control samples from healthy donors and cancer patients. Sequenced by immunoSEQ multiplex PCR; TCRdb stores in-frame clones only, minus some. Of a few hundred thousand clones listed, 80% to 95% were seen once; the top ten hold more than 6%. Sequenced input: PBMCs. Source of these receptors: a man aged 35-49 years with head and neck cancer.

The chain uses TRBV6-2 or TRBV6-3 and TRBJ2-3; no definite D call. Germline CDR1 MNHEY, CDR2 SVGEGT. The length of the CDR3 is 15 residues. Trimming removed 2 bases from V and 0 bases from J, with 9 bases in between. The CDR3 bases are TGTGCCAGCAGTTACGAGGCGGCTAGCACAGATACGCAGTATTTT. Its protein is CASSYEAASTDTQYF.

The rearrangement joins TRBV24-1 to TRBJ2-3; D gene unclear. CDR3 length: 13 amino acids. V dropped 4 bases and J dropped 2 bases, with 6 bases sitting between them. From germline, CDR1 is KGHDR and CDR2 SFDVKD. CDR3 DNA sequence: TGTGCCACCAGTGAAGCCTACACAGATACGCAGTATTTT. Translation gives CATSEAYTDTQYF.

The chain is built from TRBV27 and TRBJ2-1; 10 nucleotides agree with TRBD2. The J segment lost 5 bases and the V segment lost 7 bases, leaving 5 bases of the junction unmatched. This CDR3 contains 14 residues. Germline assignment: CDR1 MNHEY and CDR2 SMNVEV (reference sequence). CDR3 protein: CASKRTSGHNEQFF. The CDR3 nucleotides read TGTGCCAGCAAGAGGACTAGCGGACACAATGAGCAGTTCTTC.

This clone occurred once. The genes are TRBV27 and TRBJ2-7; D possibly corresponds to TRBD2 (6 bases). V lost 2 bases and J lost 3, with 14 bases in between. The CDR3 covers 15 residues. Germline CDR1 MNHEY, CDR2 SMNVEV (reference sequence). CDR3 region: CASSLRSGVDYEQYF. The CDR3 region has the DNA TGTGCCAGCAGTTTAAGGTCGGGAGTAGACTACGAGCAGTACTTC.

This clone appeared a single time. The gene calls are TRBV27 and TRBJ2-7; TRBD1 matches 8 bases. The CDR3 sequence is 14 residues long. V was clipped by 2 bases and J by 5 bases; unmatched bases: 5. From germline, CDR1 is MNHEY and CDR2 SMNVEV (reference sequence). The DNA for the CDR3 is TGTGCCAGCAGTTTAGGCAGGGGGCTCAACGAGCAGTACTTC. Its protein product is CASSLGRGLNEQYF.

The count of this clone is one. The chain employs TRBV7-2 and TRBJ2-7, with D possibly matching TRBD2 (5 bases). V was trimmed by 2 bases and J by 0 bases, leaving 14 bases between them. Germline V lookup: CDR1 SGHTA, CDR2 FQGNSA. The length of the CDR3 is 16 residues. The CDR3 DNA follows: TGTGCCAGCAGCTTAAGGCGGAGCGGAGCCTCCTACGAGCAGTACTTC. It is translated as CASSLRRSGASYEQYF.

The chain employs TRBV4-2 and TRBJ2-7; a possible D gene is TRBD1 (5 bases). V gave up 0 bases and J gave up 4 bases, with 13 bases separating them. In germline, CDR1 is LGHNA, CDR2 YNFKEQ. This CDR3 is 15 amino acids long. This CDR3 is CASSQEKRGNYEQYF. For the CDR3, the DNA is TGTGCCAGCAGCCAAGAGAAAAGGGGCAATTACGAGCAGTACTTC.

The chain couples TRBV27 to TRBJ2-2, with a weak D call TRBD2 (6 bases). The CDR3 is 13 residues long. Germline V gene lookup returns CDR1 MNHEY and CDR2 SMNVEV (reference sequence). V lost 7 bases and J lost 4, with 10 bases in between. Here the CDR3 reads CASTWGVTGELFF. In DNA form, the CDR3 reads TGTGCCAGCACCTGGGGGGTCACCGGGGAGCTGTTTTTT.

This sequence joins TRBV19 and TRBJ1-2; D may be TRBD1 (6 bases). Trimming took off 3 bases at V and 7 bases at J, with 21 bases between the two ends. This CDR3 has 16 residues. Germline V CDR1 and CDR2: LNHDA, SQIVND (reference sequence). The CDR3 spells CASSMGGGGARIGYTF. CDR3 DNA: TGTGCCAGTAGTATGGGTGGTGGGGGCGCACGTATTGGCTACACCTTC.

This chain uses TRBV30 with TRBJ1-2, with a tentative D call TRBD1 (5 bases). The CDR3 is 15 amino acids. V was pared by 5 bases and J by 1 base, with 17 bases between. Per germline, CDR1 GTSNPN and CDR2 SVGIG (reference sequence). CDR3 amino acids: CAWHKPQAINYGYTF. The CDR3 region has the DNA TGTGCCTGGCACAAACCACAGGCGATTAACTATGGCTACACCTTC.

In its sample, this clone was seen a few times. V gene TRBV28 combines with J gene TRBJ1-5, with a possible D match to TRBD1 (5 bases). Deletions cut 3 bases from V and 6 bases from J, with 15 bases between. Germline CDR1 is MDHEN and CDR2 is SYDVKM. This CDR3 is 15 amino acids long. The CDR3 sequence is CASSFSGERGQPQHF. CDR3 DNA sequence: TGTGCCAGCAGTTTTTCGGGGGAGCGAGGTCAGCCCCAGCATTTT.

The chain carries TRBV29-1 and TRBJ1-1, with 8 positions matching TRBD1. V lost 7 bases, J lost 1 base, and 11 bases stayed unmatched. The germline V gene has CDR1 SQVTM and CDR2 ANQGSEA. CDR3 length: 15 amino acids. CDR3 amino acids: CSGESPGTGNTEAFF. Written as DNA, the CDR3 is TGCAGCGGGGAGAGTCCCGGGACAGGGAACACTGAAGCTTTCTTT.